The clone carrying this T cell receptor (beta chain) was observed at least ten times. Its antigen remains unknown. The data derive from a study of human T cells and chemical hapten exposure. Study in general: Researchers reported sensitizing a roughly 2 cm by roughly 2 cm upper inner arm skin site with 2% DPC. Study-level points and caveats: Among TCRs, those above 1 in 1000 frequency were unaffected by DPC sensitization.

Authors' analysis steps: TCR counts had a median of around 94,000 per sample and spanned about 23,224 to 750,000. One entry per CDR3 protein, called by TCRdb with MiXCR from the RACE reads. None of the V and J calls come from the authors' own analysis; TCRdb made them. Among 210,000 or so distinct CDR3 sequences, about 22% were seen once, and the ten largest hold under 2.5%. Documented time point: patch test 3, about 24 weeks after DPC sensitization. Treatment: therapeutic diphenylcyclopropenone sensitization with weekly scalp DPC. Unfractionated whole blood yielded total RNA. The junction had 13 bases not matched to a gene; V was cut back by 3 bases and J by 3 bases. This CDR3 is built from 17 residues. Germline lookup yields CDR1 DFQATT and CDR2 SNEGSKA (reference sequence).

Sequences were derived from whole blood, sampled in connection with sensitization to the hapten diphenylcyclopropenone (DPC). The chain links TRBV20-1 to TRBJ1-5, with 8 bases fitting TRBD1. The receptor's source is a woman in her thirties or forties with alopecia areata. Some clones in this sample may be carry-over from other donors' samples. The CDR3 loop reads CSASADRGWFINQPQHF. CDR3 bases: TGCAGTGCTAGTGCAGACAGGGGATGGTTTATCAATCAGCCCCAGCATTTT.